A single sample is the source of the 16 T cell receptor beta chains below, sequenced in a study of blood T cell repertoires in COVID-19. Assay used: immunoSEQ multiplex PCR; TCRdb lists only in-frame clones, some missing. The data contain about 240,000 clones, 70% to 90% of them singletons. Sequencing was carried out using PBMCs or T cells enriched from blood (not recorded which). These receptors all stem from a middle-aged woman with acute COVID-19.

V gene TRBV6-1 combines with J gene TRBJ1-4, with D possibly matching TRBD1 (6 bases). This CDR3 is built from 14 residues. Trimming removed 2 bases at V and 7 bases at J, with 11 bases between. Germline CDR1 MNHNS, CDR2 SASEGT. CDR3 loop: CASSEIQGGEKLFF. For the CDR3, the DNA is TGTGCCAGCAGTGAAATACAGGGTGGTGAAAAACTGTTTTTT.

The chain links TRBV3-1 (or the pseudogene TRBV3-2) to TRBJ1-1; D is unclear. The germline V gene encodes CDR1 LGHDT and CDR2 YNNKEL (reference sequence). This CDR3 has 12 amino acids. V lost 3 bases to trimming and J lost 7 bases, with 9 bases between them. The CDR3 sequence: CASSQSGFEAFF. DNA for the CDR3: TGTGCCAGCAGCCAGTCAGGATTTGAAGCTTTCTTT.

V gene TRBV7-3 combines with J gene TRBJ1-5; D uncertain. Germline loops: CDR1 SGHTA, CDR2 FQGTGA. The V end lost 0 bases, the J end lost 6 bases, and 6 bases lay between the germline ends. This CDR3 spans 13 amino acids. The CDR3 nucleotides are TGTGCCAGCAGCTTAACGCGGGGTCAGCCCCAGCATTTT. Encoded protein: CASSLTRGQPQHF.

V and J are TRBV4-2 and TRBJ2-5, with a weak D call TRBD2 (5 bases). The germline V gene encodes CDR1 LGHNA and CDR2 YNFKEQ. This CDR3 is 15 amino acids long. Trimming removed 0 bases from V and 4 bases from J, with 12 bases in between. CDR3 coding DNA: TGTGCCAGCAGCCAAGATGCGAGGGCTCCAGAGACCCAGTACTTC. This gives the protein CASSQDARAPETQYF.

This chain uses TRBV27 with TRBJ1-2; TRBD1 might be the D (5 bases). The germline gives CDR1 MNHEY, CDR2 SMNVEV (reference sequence). V lost 7 bases and J 9 bases, leaving 18 bases between the germline ends. The CDR3 is 13 amino acids. The CDR3 bases are TGTGCCAGCACCCCGGGGGGGGTATCGCGCTACACCTTC. Amino acid sequence: CASTPGGVSRYTF.

In its sample, this clone was seen once. This chain links TRBV15 with TRBJ2-1; 9 bases map to TRBD1. With V trimmed by 5 bases and J by 5 bases, 7 bases remained unmatched. This CDR3 comprises 15 residues. The germline V gene has CDR1 LNHNV and CDR2 YYDKDF (reference sequence). The CDR3 DNA reads as TGTGCCACCAGCGGAAGACAGGGGGGAAACAATGAGCAGTTCTTC. As protein: CATSGRQGGNNEQFF.

This sequence joins TRBV30 and TRBJ2-1; no firm D call. There are 11 residues in the CDR3. Germline assignment: CDR1 GTSNPN and CDR2 SVGIG (reference sequence). Trimming took off 4 bases at V and 5 bases at J, with 6 bases between the two ends. The CDR3 bases are TGTGCCTGGAACTCGAACAATGAGCAGTTCTTC. It yields the protein CAWNSNNEQFF.

This sequence joins TRBV2 and TRBJ1-4; 7 nucleotides align to TRBD1. The CDR3 is 14 residues long. The V gene end was trimmed by 9 bases and the J gene end by 5 bases; junction bases not matched to a gene: 9. Germline V lookup: CDR1 SNHLY, CDR2 FYNNEI. CDR3 sequence reads: CASQMGQPNEKLFF. Written as DNA, the CDR3 is TGTGCCAGTCAAATGGGACAGCCAAATGAAAAACTGTTTTTT.

The gene calls are TRBV5-8 and TRBJ1-4, with TRBD1 as a possible D gene (6 bases). The CDR3 is made up of 14 amino acids. Per germline, CDR1 SGHTS and CDR2 YDEGEE. Trimming left V 1 base short and J 4 bases short, with 8 bases between. The CDR3 protein is CASSLTGSNEKLFF. The CDR3 nucleotides are TGTGCCAGCAGCTTGACAGGGAGTAATGAAAAACTGTTTTTT.

In this sample, this clone turned up once. The V gene is TRBV10-2, the J gene TRBJ2-7; D remains unclear. CDR1 is WSHSY and CDR2 is SAAADI in the germline V gene. The CDR3 covers 13 residues. Trimming stripped 8 bases from V and 0 bases from J, with 11 bases between. The CDR3 is CASSVESSYEQYF. The CDR3, as DNA: TGCGCCAGCTCCGTGGAGAGCTCCTACGAGCAGTACTTC.

The genes are TRBV7-3 and TRBJ2-1; no firm D call. The CDR3 spans 13 residues. CDR1 and CDR2 (germline): SGHTA, FQGTGA. V dropped 1 base and J dropped 6 bases, with 7 bases sitting between them. DNA of the CDR3: TGTGCCAGCAGCTTAAACAGCCTCAATGAGCAGTTCTTC. It yields the protein CASSLNSLNEQFF. Full variable domain (remainder filled in from reference TRBV7-3 and TRBJ2-1): GAGVSQTPSNKVTEKGKYVELRCDPISGHTALYWYRQSLGQGPEFLIYFQGTGAADDSGLPNDRFFAVRPEGSVSTLKIQRTERGDSAVYLCASSLNSLNEQFFGPGTRLTVL.

The chain has TRBV19 and TRBJ1-6; possible D gene TRBD1, 6 bases. CDR1 LNHDA and CDR2 SQIVND come from the germline V gene (reference sequence). This CDR3 has 14 amino acids. V lost 8 bases, J lost 0 bases, and 8 bases lay in between. CDR3 bases: TGTGCCAGTGGACAGAGCTCCTATAATTCACCCCTCCACTTT. Amino acids: CASGQSSYNSPLHF.

The chain has TRBV21-1 and TRBJ2-1; the table's D call TRBD2 went unverified against the DNA. TRBV21-1 represents a pseudogene. There are 15 residues in the CDR3. DNA for the CDR3: TGTGCCAGCAGAGTCGTCCTTAGCTCCTACAATGAGCAGTTCTTC. Translating it yields CASRVVLSSYNEQFF.

About this clone: Sequence at one end of the junction differs from germline and may be a read error. This chain connects TRBV5-4 to TRBJ2-4; D possibly corresponds to TRBD1 (6 bases). Germline-derived CDR1 and CDR2 are SGHNT and YYREEE (reference sequence). This CDR3 has 19 residues. In DNA, the CDR3 is TGTGCCAGCAGCTTGGCCCCTTCGATCCGGGACAAAGATATCGGTGGGAAGGCTTTC. It is translated as CASSLAPSIRDKDIGGKAF. The full variable domain, in which reference TRBV5-4 and TRBJ2-4 provide the parts outside the CDR3, is ETGVTQSPTHLIKTRGQQVTLRCSSQSGHNTVSWYQQALGQGPQFIFQYYREEENGRGNFPPRFSGLQFPNYSSELNVNALELDDSALYLCASSLAPSIRDKDIGGKAFGAGTRLSVL.

The chain joins TRBV25-1 to TRBJ2-1, with 7 bases fitting TRBD2. Trimming removed 1 base from V and 6 bases from J; junction bases left unmatched: 12. This CDR3 is 17 amino acids long. Germline V gene lookup returns CDR1 MGHDK and CDR2 SYGVNS. CDR3 sequence (DNA): TGTGCCAGCAGTGAATGGAAAGGCGGGAGAGTAGGCAATGAGCAGTTCTTC. This translates into CASSEWKGGRVGNEQFF.

J is TRBJ1-1 and V is TRBV29-1, with D possibly being TRBD1 (6 bases). Trimming took 0 bases from V and 3 from J, leaving 8 bases between them. The CDR3 loop spans 13 amino acids. Germline assignment: CDR1 SQVTM and CDR2 ANQGSEA. The CDR3 sequence: CSVEEDRYTEAFF. CDR3 bases: TGCAGCGTTGAAGAGGACAGATACACTGAAGCTTTCTTT. Supplemented by reference TRBV29-1 and TRBJ1-1, the full variable domain reads SAVISQKPSRDICQRGTSLTIQCQVDSQVTMMFWYRQQPGQSLTLIATANQGSEATYESGFVIDKFPISRPNLTFSTLTVSNMSPEDSSIYLCSVEEDRYTEAFFGQGTRLTVV.